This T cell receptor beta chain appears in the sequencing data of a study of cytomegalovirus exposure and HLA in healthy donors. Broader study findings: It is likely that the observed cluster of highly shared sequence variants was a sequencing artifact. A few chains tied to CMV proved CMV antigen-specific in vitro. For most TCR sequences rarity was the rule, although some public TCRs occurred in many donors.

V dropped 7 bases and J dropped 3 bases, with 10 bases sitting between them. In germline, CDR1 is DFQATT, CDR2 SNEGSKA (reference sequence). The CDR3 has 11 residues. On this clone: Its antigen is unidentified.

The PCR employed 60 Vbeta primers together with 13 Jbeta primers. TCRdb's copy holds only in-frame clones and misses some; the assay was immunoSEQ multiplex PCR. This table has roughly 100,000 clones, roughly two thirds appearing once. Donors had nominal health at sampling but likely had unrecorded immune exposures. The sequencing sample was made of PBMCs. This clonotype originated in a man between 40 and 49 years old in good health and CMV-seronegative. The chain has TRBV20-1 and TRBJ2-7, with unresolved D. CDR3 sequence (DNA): TGCAGTGTTACAGATCGCTACGAGCAGTACTTC. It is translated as CSVTDRYEQYF.